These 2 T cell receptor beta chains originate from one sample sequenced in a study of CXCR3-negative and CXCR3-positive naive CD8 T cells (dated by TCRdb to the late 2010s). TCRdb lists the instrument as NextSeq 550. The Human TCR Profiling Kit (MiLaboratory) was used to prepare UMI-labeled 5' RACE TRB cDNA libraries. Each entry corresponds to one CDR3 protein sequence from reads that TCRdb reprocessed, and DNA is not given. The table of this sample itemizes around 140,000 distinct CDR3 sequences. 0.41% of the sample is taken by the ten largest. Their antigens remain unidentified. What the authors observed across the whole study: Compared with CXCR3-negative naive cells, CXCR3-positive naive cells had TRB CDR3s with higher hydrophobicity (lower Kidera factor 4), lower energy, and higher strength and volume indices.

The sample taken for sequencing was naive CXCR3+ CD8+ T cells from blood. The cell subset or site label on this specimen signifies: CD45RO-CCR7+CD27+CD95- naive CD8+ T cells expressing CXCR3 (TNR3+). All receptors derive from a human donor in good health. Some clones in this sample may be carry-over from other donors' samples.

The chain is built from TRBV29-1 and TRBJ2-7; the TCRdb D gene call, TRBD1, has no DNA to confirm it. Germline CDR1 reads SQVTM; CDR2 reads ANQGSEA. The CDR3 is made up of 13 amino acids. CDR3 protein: CSAADRDSNEQYF.

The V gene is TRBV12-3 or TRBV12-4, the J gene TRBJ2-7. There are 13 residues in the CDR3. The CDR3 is CASSLGARIEQYF.